The table lists the clone carrying this T cell receptor (beta chain) with a few counts. The target antigen is unknown. The CDR3 runs 12 residues. V was shortened by 2 bases and J by 5 bases, with 5 bases between the two germline ends. CDR1 is SGHNT, CDR2 YYREEE, per germline (reference sequence). This sample is drawn from a study of shared clonotypes between healthy human individuals. General study results and limits: Naive subsets generally had larger estimated richness than memory subsets.

Each sample came from a Caucasian adult donor living in Nashville, Tennessee. Source study methods: With immunoSEQ giving junction-only sequences and no quality scores, filtering differed. Sequencing was performed with immunoSEQ multiplex PCR; in TCRdb, only in-frame clones are kept and a portion is missing. The V and J calls and clone size are taken from that table; D and trimming were inferred from the DNA. The sample lists approximately 1,500,000 clones; approximately 97% were seen once. The V gene is TRBV5-4, the J gene TRBJ1-5; D remains ambiguous. This clonotype was sampled from a man aged 30 to 39 in good health. The sequenced sample consisted of naive CD4+ T cells sorted from blood. Subset given: CD45RA+ positively selected. The CDR3 nucleotides read TGTGCCAGCAGCTTTCCAGATCAGCCCCAGCATTTT. It specifies CASSFPDQPQHF.